The entry below gives a single T cell receptor (beta chain) sequence along with its context. Its antigen is as yet unknown. The data belong to a study of shared clonotypes between healthy human individuals. Study at large: Each donor's CD4 naive and CD4 memory cells filled three plates apiece, CD8 naive two, and CD8 memory one. Study-level findings and limits: The generation probabilities recorded for non-shared clonotypes fell below those of clonotypes shared by all four donors. Naive CD4 clonotypes were shared across several donors at 4.5% to 6%.

Germline V gene data show CDR1 as LNHDA and CDR2 as SQIVND (reference sequence). This CDR3 spans 16 amino acids. Trimming took 1 base from V and 0 from J, leaving 9 bases between them. Deep was the level used in running the assay. The method was immunoSEQ multiplex PCR; TCRdb's version includes in-frame clones alone and lacks a portion of them. Of some 200,000 clones listed, 80% to 95% were seen once; the top ten hold about 0.067%. The clonotype was recovered from a woman under 40 in good health. Material: naive CD4+ T cells sorted from blood. The sample's subset: CD45RA+ positively selected. V usage is TRBV19 and J usage is TRBJ1-4; a possible D gene is TRBD1 (6 bases). CDR3 sequence (DNA): TGTGCCAGTAGTATAGGCAGGGGTTCAACTAATGAAAAACTGTTTTTT. This codes for CASSIGRGSTNEKLFF.